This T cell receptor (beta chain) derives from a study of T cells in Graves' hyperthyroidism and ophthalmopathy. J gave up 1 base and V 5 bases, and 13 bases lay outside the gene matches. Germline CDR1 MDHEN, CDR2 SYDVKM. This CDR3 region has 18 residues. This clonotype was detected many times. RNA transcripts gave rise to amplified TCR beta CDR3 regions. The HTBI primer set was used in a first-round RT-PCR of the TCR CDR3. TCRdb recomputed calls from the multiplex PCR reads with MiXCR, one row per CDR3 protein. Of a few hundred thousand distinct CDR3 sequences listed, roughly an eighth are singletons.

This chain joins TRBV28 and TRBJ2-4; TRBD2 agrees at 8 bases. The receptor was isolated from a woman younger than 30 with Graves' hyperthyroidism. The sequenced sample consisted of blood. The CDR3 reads CASSPWSGRGGAKNIQYF. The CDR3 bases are TGTGCCAGCAGTCCATGGAGCGGTCGGGGGGGGGCCAAAAACATTCAGTACTTC.